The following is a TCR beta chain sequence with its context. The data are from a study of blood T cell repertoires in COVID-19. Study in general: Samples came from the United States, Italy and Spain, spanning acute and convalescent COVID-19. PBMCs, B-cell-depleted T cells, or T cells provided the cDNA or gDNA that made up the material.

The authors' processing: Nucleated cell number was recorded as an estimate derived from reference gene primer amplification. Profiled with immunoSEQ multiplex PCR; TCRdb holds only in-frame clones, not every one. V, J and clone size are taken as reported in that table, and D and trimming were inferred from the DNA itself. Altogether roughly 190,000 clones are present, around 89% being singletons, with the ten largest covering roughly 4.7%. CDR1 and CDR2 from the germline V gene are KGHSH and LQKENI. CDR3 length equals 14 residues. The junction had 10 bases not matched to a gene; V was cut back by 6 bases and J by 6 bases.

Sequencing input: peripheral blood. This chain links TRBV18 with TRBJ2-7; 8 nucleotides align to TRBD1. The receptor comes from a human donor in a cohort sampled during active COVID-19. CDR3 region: CASSPGTGIVEQYF. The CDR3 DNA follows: TGTGCCAGCTCGCCGGGGACAGGAATAGTCGAGCAGTACTTC.